The clone carrying this TCR beta chain was found many times. Antigen unknown. The sample comes from a study of regulatory T cells in long-lasting Graves disease. In the study overall: Newly diagnosed Graves' patients had under 3 months of antithyroid drugs.

Relying on iRepertoire HTBI primers and Arm-PCR of CDR3 regions, the team built TCR beta libraries. In TCRdb, the multiplex PCR reads were re-called with MiXCR into one record per CDR3 protein. The sample consists of around 250,000 distinct CDR3 sequences, roughly a fifth of them appearing once. Findings of the study overall: Persistent disease favored TRBV28, TRBJ1-2 and TRBJ2-5. Patients whose Graves' disease persisted exhibited lower TCR diversity than those newly diagnosed.

Described time point: newly diagnosed GD, antithyroid drugs for less than 3 months. Construction of the TCR library relied on RNA isolated from PBMCs. CDR1 and CDR2 (germline): DFQATT, SNEGSKA (reference sequence). V shed 0 bases and J shed 6 bases, with 11 bases lying between them. The CDR3 spans 13 residues. The chain has TRBV20-1 and TRBJ1-2; no clear D gene. The clonotype comes from a female donor with Graves disease. The source was peripheral blood mononuclear cells (PBMCs), collected at new diagnosis, from a patient treated with antithyroid drugs. CDR3 sequence (DNA): TGCAGTGCTAGAGATGGCACGGTAGATGGCTACACCTTC. It codes for CSARDGTVDGYTF.